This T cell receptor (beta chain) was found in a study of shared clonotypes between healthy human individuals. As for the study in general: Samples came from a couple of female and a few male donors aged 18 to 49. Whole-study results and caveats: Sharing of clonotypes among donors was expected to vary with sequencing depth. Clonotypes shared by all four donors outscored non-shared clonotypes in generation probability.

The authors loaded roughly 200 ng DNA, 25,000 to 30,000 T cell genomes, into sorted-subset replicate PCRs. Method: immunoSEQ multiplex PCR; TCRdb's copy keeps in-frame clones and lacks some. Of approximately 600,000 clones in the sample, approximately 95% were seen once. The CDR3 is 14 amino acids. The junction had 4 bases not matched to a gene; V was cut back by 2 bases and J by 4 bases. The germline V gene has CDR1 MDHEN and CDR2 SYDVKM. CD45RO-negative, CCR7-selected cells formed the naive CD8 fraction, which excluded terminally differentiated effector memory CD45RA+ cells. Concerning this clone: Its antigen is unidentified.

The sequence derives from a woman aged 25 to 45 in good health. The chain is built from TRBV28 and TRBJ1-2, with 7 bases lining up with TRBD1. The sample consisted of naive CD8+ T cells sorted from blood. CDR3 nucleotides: TGTGCCAGCAGTTTAAGGGGGCAGTCCTATGGCTACACCTTC. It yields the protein CASSLRGQSYGYTF.